This T cell receptor (beta chain) was recovered during a study of cytotoxic CD8 clonotypes in ibrutinib-treated CLL. Study outcomes and limitations: Baseline-level clonality went beyond age-matched healthy donors and moved in step with circulating CD8+ T-cell counts. Investigators sampled sustained-remission and progressing patients at differing times.

Trimming left V 2 bases short and J 5 bases short, with 15 bases between. Germline assignment: CDR1 MRHNA and CDR2 SNTAGT. The CDR3 runs to 15 residues. The assay was immunoSEQ multiplex PCR, and TCRdb's table has in-frame clones only and misses some. The sample has 250,000 to 350,000 clones, around 69% seen once. A remark on this clone: Its target is unknown.

This specimen was PBMCs, taken at disease progression, from a patient treated with ibrutinib. The receptor's source is a human donor with chronic lymphocytic leukemia. The J gene is TRBJ2-5, the V gene TRBV6-4; possibly TRBD1 or TRBD2 for D (5 bases each). CDR3 nucleotide sequence: TGTGCCAGCAGTGACGGCGAGGGGCGCGGGGAGACCCAGTACTTC. Protein sequence: CASSDGEGRGETQYF.